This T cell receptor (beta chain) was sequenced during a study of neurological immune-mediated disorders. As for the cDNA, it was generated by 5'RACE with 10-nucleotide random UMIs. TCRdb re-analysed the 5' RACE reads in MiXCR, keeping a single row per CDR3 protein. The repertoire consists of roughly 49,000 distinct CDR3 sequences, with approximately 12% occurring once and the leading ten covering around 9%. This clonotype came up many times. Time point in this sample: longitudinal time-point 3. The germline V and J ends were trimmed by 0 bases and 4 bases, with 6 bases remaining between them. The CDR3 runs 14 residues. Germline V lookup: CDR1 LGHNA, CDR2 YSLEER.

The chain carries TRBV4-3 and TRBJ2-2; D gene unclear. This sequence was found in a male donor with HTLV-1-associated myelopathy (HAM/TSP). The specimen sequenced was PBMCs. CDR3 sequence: CASSQETPTGELFF. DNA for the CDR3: TGCGCCAGCAGCCAAGAAACCCCCACCGGGGAGCTGTTTTTT.